This T cell receptor beta chain was retrieved from a study of T cell changes during pregnancy in multiple sclerosis. Germline trimming cut 4 bases from V and 5 bases from J; bases unmatched to any gene: 3. Per the germline V gene, CDR1 is SGHNT and CDR2 is YYREEE (reference sequence). The CDR3 has 14 residues. Method: immunoSEQ multiplex PCR; TCRdb's copy keeps in-frame clones and lacks some. The table records about 34,000 clones, just over 90% of them present only once. The chain uses TRBV5-4 and TRBJ1-1; 12 nucleotides align to TRBD1. This TCR came from a female donor in good health, enrolled as a control in a pregnancy study. This specimen consisted of peripheral blood, obtained in the second trimester of pregnancy. The CDR3 loop is CASSRDRGHTEAFF. The CDR3 nucleotides read TGTGCCAGCAGCCGGGACAGGGGGCATACTGAAGCTTTCTTT.